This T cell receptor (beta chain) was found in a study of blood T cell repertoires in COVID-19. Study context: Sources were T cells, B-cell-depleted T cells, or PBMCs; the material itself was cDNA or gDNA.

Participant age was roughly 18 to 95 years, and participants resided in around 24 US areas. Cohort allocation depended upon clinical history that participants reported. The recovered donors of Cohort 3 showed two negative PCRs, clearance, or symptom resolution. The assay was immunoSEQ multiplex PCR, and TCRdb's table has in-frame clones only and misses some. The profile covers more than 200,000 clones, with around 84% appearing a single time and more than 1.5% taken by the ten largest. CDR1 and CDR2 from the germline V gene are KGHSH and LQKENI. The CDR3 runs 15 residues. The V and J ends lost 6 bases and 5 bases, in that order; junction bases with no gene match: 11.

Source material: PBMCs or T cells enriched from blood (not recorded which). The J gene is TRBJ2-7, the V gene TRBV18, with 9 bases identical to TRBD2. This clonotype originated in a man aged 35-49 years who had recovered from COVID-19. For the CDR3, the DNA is TGTGCCAGCTCCCAGGGCGGGGGGGCCCTGAACGAGCAGTACTTC. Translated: CASSQGGGALNEQYF.